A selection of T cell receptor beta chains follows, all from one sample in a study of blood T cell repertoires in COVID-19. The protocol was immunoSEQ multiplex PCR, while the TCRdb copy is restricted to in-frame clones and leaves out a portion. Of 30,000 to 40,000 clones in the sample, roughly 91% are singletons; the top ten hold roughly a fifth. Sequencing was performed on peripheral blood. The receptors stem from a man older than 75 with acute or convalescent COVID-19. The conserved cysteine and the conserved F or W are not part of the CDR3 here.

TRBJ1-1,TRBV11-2,ASRPNRREARGNTEAF
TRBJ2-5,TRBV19,ASKTSGGEETQY
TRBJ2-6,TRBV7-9,ASSLGIGANVLT
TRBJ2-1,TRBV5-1,ASGTSSHYNEQF
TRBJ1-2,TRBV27,ASSWGQGGYGYT
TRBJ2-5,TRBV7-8,ASSLAGVVRETQY
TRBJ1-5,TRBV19,ASSQGRQSNQPQH
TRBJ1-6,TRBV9,ASSLKLRSSYNSPLH
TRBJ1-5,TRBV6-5,ASMASGWGNQPQH
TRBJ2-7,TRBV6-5,ASRLAGGRHEQY
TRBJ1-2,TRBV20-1,SASTGALGYT
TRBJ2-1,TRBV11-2,ASSPIGGRGPYNEQF
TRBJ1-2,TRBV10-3,AISGLGQGGGYT
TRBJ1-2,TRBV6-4,ASSEVADSGYT
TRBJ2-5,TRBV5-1,ASRLLGGDPETQY
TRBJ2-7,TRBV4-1,ASSQGGTGPYEQY
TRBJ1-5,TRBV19,ASSRGLTTGSNQPQH
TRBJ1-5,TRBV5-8,ASRDRGSNQPQH
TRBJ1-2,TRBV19,ASITTGVDRNGYT
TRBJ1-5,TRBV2,ASRGQDPPMGNQPQH
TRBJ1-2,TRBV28,ASTNFAPVGYT
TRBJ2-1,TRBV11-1,ASGDGLNNEQF
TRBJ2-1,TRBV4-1,ASSPGSRDNEQF
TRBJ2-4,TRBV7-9,ASSSIPRGDQY
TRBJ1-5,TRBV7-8,ASSFRAPNQPQH
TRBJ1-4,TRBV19,ASNGGLKGEKLF
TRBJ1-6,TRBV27,ASRSIGTGGNSPLH
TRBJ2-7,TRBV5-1,ASSIQGIYEQY
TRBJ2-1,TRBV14,ASSQDGLGQLLYNEQF
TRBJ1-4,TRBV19,ASSIRRQVNEKLF
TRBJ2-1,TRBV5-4,ASSSPRGSNEQF
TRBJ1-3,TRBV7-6,ASSFPQGGSGNTIY
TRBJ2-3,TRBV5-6,ASSLGDRAWGSQY
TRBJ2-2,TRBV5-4,ASSLRGSGELF
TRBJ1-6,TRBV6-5,ASSSSNRGDSPLH
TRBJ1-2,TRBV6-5,ASSYTRQGTYT
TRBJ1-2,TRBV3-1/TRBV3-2,ASSQAPGDYGYT
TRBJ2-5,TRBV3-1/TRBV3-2,ASSWRTSGSQETQY
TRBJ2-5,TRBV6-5,ASSIGGNQETQY
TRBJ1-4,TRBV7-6,ASSLVAGEKLF
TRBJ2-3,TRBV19,ASSIVRGRTQY
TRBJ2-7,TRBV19,ASKQRPGQGVYEQY
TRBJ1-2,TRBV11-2,ASSLDRNYGYT
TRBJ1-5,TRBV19,ASGGTGNQPQH
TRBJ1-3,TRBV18,ASSPTGVGNTIY
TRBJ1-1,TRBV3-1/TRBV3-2,ASSPDGRGSEAF
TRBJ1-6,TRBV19,ASRGTPYRTLH
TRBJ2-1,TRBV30,AWSVRGVAGGPNNEQF
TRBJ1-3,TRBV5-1,ASSGGQILSGNTIY
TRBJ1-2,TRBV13,ASSFNRGGGYT
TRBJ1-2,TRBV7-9,ASSLGGQRGGIYGYT
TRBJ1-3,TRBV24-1,ATSEPGTGAESSGNTIY
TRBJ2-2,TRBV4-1,ASSQSPRSGGWTGELF
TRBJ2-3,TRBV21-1,ASGRGTGSTDTQY
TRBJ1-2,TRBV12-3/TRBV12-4,ASSWDSTGYT
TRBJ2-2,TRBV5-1,ASSPDRSTGELF
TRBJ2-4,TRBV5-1,ASAVDRLAKNIQY
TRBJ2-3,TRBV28,ASSTSGSLTDTQY